The 15 T cell receptor beta chains below were found in one sample sequenced in a study of cytomegalovirus exposure and HLA in healthy donors. Primers: 60 Vbeta forward and 13 Jbeta reverse. TCRdb's copy holds only in-frame clones and misses some; the assay was immunoSEQ multiplex PCR. Altogether 200,000 to 250,000 clones are present, roughly 80% being singletons, with the ten largest covering 2.9%. Sequencing was done on a sample of PBMCs. These receptors originate from a man aged 30 to 45 in good health and CMV-seronegative.

The gene calls are TRBV6-5 and TRBJ2-7, with 7 bases matching TRBD1. V was clipped by 4 bases and J by 1 base; unmatched bases: 7. The length of the CDR3 is 15 residues. The germline V gene encodes CDR1 MNHEY and CDR2 SVGAGI. This CDR3 reads CASSSPGTASYEQYF. As DNA, the CDR3 is TGTGCCAGCAGTTCCCCGGGGACAGCTTCCTACGAGCAGTACTTC.

The V and J genes are TRBV6-1 and TRBJ1-2, with 10 nucleotides matching TRBD1. The V gene end was trimmed by 6 bases and the J gene end by 5 bases; junction bases not matched to a gene: 6. Germline V CDR1 and CDR2: MNHNS, SASEGT. The CDR3 extends over 14 amino acids. The CDR3 bases are TGTGCCAGCAGCGAGGACAGGGGGTATTATGGCTACACCTTC. This encodes CASSEDRGYYGYTF.

V and J are TRBV12-5 and TRBJ2-3; a weak D match, TRBD1 (5 bases). Germline lookup yields CDR1 LGHNT and CDR2 FRNRAP. The V end lost 0 bases, the J end lost 4 bases, and 5 bases lay between the germline ends. This CDR3 spans 13 amino acids. The CDR3 loop reads CASGLVGADTQYF. The CDR3 DNA follows: TGTGCTAGTGGTTTGGTAGGGGCAGATACGCAGTATTTT.

The chain joins TRBV13 to TRBJ2-1; 7 nucleotides align to TRBD2. The CDR3 has 12 amino acids. Germline CDR1 and CDR2: PRHDT and FYEKMQ (reference sequence). Unmatched junction bases numbered 5, after V lost 7 bases and J lost 8 bases. CDR3 DNA: TGTGCCAGCACCATTCGGGGGGATGAGCAGTTCTTC. Amino acid sequence: CASTIRGDEQFF. The variable domain in full, with the rest retrieved from reference TRBV13 and TRBJ2-1, is AAGVIQSPRHLIKEKRETATLKCYPIPRHDTVYWYQQGPGQDPQFLISFYEKMQSDKGSIPDRFSAQQFSDYHSELNMSSLELGDSALYFCASTIRGDEQFFGPGTRLTVL.

CDR3 amino acids: CASSHSQATGELFF. The DNA for the CDR3 is TGCGCCAGCAGCCATTCCCAGGCTACCGGGGAGCTGTTTTTT. The rearrangement links TRBV4-1 to TRBJ2-2; D unclear. Germline V lookup: CDR1 MGHRA, CDR2 YSYEKL. The CDR3 totals 14 residues. The V end lost 3 bases, the J end lost 5 bases, and 10 bases lay between the germline ends.

The V and J genes are TRBV5-6 and TRBJ2-1; TRBD1 aligns across 7 bases. Trimming took 2 bases from V and 5 from J; bases not matched to a gene: 4. This CDR3 is 14 amino acids long. Looked up from germline, CDR1 is SGHDT and CDR2 is YYEEEE. The CDR3 nucleotides read TGTGCCAGCAGCTTCGGGACAGTCGACAATGAGCAGTTCTTC. Residues: CASSFGTVDNEQFF. The whole variable domain, filled in from reference TRBV5-6 and TRBJ2-1, reads DAGVTQSPTHLIKTRGQQVTLRCSPKSGHDTVSWYQQALGQGPQFIFQYYEEEERQRGNFPDRFSGHQFPNYSSELNVNALLLGDSALYLCASSFGTVDNEQFFGPGTRLTVL.

V gene TRBV5-1 combines with J gene TRBJ1-3; weak D call: TRBD1 (6 bases). The CDR3 contains 17 residues. Germline V gene sequence: CDR1 SGHRS, CDR2 YFSETQ. The V end lost 0 bases, the J end lost 4 bases, and 17 bases lay between the germline ends. The CDR3 DNA sequence: TGCGCCAGCAGCTTGGCGGGCAGGGGAAGGGGCGGAAACACCATATATTTT. Translated, it gives CASSLAGRGRGGNTIYF.

This chain connects TRBV6-1 to TRBJ1-1; D remains ambiguous. V was trimmed by 8 bases and J by 0 bases, leaving 13 bases between them. The V gene's germline CDR1 is MNHNS and CDR2 SASEGT. The CDR3 has 14 residues. CDR3 sequence (DNA): TGTGCCAGCGGCCGGACTTATATGAACACTGAAGCTTTCTTT. Translation gives CASGRTYMNTEAFF.

This sequence joins TRBV7-2 and TRBJ2-5, with 9 bases identical to TRBD2. In germline, CDR1 is SGHTA, CDR2 FQGNSA. CDR3 length: 17 amino acids. J was trimmed by 3 bases and V by 3 bases; bases with no gene match: 11. CDR3 loop: CASSFTVGRGGEETQYF. CDR3 coding DNA: TGTGCCAGCAGCTTCACGGTGGGGCGGGGGGGGGAAGAGACCCAGTACTTC.

The V call is TRBV7-3, the J call TRBJ2-7; TRBD2 agrees at 8 bases. The length of the CDR3 is 15 residues. CDR1 and CDR2 from the germline V gene are SGHTA and FQGTGA. V was pared by 1 base and J by 1 base, with 3 bases of the junction left unmatched. The CDR3 nucleotides read TGTGCCAGCAGCTTAAACGGGGGGGCGTCCTACGAGCAGTACTTC. It codes for CASSLNGGASYEQYF.

The chain recombines TRBV19 with TRBJ1-5; 7 nucleotides align to TRBD1. The V segment lost 1 base and the J segment 7 bases; nucleotides outside the gene matches: 1. The germline V gene has CDR1 LNHDA and CDR2 SQIVND (reference sequence). The CDR3 sequence is 13 residues long. CDR3 in DNA: TGTGCCAGTAGTATAGTAGGGGGCCAGCCCCAGCATTTT. Translation gives CASSIVGGQPQHF.

This sequence joins TRBV19 and TRBJ1-2; the D is unclear. V was clipped by 3 bases and J by 4 bases, with 12 bases between them. The CDR3 is made up of 14 amino acids. Germline lookup yields CDR1 LNHDA and CDR2 SQIVND (reference sequence). In DNA, the CDR3 is TGTGCCAGTAGTATCGTTGCCGCGGGCTATGGCTACACCTTC. It codes for CASSIVAAGYGYTF. The full variable domain, with the rest looked up from reference TRBV19 and TRBJ1-2, is DGGITQSPKYLFRKEGQNVTLSCEQNLNHDAMYWYRQDPGQGLRLIYYSQIVNDFQKGDIAEGYSVSREKKESFPLTVTSAQKNPTAFYLCASSIVAAGYGYTFGSGTRLTVV.

The rearrangement joins TRBV7-9 to TRBJ2-7, with TRBD2 as a possible D gene (6 bases). CDR1 and CDR2 from the germline V gene are SEHNR and FQNEAQ (reference sequence). With 5 bases removed from V and 0 bases from J, the gap between germline ends came to 14 bases. CDR3 length equals 15 residues. The CDR3 nucleotides read TGTGCCAGCAGCGCCGCGGGGATAATCTCCTACGAGCAGTACTTC. Amino acids: CASSAAGIISYEQYF.

This rearrangement joins TRBV5-4 to TRBJ2-5, with 8 bases matching TRBD1. Germline values: CDR1 SGHNT, CDR2 YYREEE (reference sequence). V trimming: 3 bases; J trimming: 4 bases; junction bases outside the gene matches: 8. CDR3 length: 15 residues. The CDR3 nucleotides are TGTGCCAGCAGCTCCGGACAGGGAGGTGTAGAGACCCAGTACTTC. This sequence encodes CASSSGQGGVETQYF. The whole variable domain, filled in from reference TRBV5-4 and TRBJ2-5, reads ETGVTQSPTHLIKTRGQQVTLRCSSQSGHNTVSWYQQALGQGPQFIFQYYREEENGRGNFPPRFSGLQFPNYSSELNVNALELDDSALYLCASSSGQGGVETQYFGPGTRLLVL.

The chain is built from TRBV2 and TRBJ1-5, with TRBD1 as a possible D gene (5 bases). Germline V gene sequence: CDR1 SNHLY, CDR2 FYNNEI. Trimming stripped 1 base from V and 9 bases from J, with 10 bases between. The CDR3 length is 13 residues. CDR3 residues: CASSEGGYVPQHF. DNA of the CDR3: TGTGCCAGCAGTGAAGGGGGCTACGTGCCCCAGCATTTT.